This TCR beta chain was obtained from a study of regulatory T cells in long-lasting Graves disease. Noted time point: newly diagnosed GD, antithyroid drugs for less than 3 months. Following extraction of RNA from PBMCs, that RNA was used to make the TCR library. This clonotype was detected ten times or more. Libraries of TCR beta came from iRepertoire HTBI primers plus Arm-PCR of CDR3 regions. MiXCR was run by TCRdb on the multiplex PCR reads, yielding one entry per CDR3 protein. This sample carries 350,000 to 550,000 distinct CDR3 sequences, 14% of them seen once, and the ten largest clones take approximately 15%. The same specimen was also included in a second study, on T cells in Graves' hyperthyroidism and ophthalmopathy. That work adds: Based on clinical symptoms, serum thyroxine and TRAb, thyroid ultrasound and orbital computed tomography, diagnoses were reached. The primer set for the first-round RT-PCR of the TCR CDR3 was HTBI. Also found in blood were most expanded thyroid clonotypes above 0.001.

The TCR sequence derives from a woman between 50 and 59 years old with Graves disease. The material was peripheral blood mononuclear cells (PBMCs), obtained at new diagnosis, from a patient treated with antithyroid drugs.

CDR3 loop: CASSPGSRAGNTIYF. CDR3 in DNA: TGCGCCAGCAGTCCGGGTTCCCGTGCTGGAAACACCATATATTTT. This chain joins TRBV10-1 and TRBJ1-3; unclear D gene. Germline values: CDR1 WNHNN, CDR2 SYGVQD (reference sequence). Trimming left V 5 bases short and J 2 bases short, with 13 bases between. The CDR3 runs to 15 residues.